Below, one T cell receptor (beta chain) is given with its context. These data originate in a study of brain metastases from non-small cell lung cancer. V was shortened by 6 bases and J by 5 bases, with 11 bases between the two germline ends. The CDR3 has 13 residues. CDR1 and CDR2 from the germline V gene are MNHEY and SVGAGI. Sequencing was performed with immunoSEQ multiplex PCR; in TCRdb, only in-frame clones are kept and a portion is missing. In the table there are under 4,000 clones, about 95% of which are singletons. This clonotype originated in a donor aged 40 or older with non-small cell lung cancer. V and J are TRBV6-5 and TRBJ1-5; D is unresolved. The source material was tumor-adjacent normal tissue. CDR3 protein: CASSRGEDQPQHF. CDR3 in DNA: TGTGCCAGCAGCCGGGGAGAAGATCAGCCCCAGCATTTT.